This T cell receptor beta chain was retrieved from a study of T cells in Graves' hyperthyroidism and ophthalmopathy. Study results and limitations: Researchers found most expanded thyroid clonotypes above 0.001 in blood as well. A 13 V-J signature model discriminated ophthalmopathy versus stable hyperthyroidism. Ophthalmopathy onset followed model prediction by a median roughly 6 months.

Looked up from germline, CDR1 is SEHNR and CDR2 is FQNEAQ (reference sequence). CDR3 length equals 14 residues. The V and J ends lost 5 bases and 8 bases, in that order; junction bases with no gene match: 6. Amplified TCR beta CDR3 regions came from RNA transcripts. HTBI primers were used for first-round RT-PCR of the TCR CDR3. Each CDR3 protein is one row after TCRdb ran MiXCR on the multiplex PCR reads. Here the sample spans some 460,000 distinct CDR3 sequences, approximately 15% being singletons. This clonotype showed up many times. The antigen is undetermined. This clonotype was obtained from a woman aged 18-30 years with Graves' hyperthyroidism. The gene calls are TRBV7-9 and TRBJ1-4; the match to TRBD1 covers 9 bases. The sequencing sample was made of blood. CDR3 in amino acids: CASSPQGAGEKLFF. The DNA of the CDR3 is TGTGCCAGCAGCCCACAGGGGGCTGGCGAAAAACTGTTTTTT.